Below, 18 T cell receptor beta chains from the same sample are listed, as sequenced in a study of Graves' ophthalmopathy and Graves' hyperthyroidism. The TCR beta CDR3 regions underwent amplification from RNA transcripts. First-round RT-PCR relied on HTBI primers, and a second-round multiplex PCR came next. One entry per CDR3 protein results from TCRdb running MiXCR on the multiplex PCR reads. The table has approximately 380,000 distinct CDR3 sequences, around 20% seen once. Material for sequencing was peripheral blood. The receptors come from a woman aged 18-29 years with stable Graves' hyperthyroidism.

This clonotype was observed at least ten times. The rearrangement joins TRBV6-1 to TRBJ2-4; 8 bases fit TRBD1. The V and J ends lost 4 bases and 0 bases, in that order; junction bases with no gene match: 5. CDR1 is MNHNS, CDR2 SASEGT, per germline. The CDR3 extends over 16 amino acids. The CDR3 DNA reads as TGTGCCAGCAGTGTCCGACAGGGGCTAGCCAAAAACATTCAGTACTTC. It encodes CASSVRQGLAKNIQYF.

This clonotype was seen repeatedly, ten times or more. The chain carries TRBV5-1 and TRBJ2-7; D not certain. CDR3 length: 14 amino acids. Germline V gene data show CDR1 as SGHRS and CDR2 as YFSETQ. V lost 0 bases and J lost 4, with 11 bases in between. The chain's CDR3 is CASSLDGQLYEQYF. CDR3 nucleotide sequence: TGCGCCAGCAGCTTGGATGGGCAGTTATACGAGCAGTACTTC.

This clonotype occurred many times. V and J are TRBV20-1 and TRBJ2-4; D perhaps matches TRBD2 (6 bases). With 3 bases removed from V and 8 bases from J, the gap between germline ends came to 20 bases. The CDR3 consists of 15 residues. From germline, CDR1 is DFQATT and CDR2 SNEGSKA (reference sequence). The CDR3 region has the DNA TGCAGTGCTAGTCGTGCGGTGGGAGGTTCGGACATTCAGTACTTC. Its translation: CSASRAVGGSDIQYF.

The genes are TRBV12-3 or TRBV12-4 and TRBJ1-3; D gene uncertain. The germline V and J ends were trimmed by 4 bases and 3 bases, with 13 bases remaining between them. CDR3 length: 15 residues. CDR3 sequence reads: CASSYDIGSGNTIYF. CDR3 sequence (DNA): TGTGCCAGCAGTTACGACATTGGAAGTGGAAACACCATATATTTT.

This clonotype was observed at least ten times. The J gene is TRBJ1-1, the V gene TRBV7-9; no clear D gene. This CDR3 contains 13 residues. Deletions cut 3 bases from V and 0 bases from J, with 5 bases between. Germline CDR1 and CDR2: SEHNR and FQNEAQ (reference sequence). The CDR3 protein is CASSFSLNTEAFF. In DNA form, the CDR3 reads TGTGCCAGCAGCTTTTCCCTGAACACTGAAGCTTTCTTT.

This clonotype has ten or more counts. The chain employs TRBV6-1 and TRBJ1-2; no firm D call. V lost 6 bases and J lost 4, with 12 bases in between. The CDR3 sequence is 13 residues long. Per germline, CDR1 MNHNS and CDR2 SASEGT. CDR3 nucleotide sequence: TGTGCCAGCAGCCCGAATCTTGTCTATGGCTACACCTTC. It yields the protein CASSPNLVYGYTF.

The V call is TRBV2, the J call TRBJ2-2, with D unresolved. V dropped 7 bases and J dropped 0 bases, with 9 bases sitting between them. CDR3 length equals 14 residues. The germline V gene has CDR1 SNHLY and CDR2 FYNNEI. The CDR3 bases are TGTGCCAGCAAACCGGAGACGAACACCGGGGAGCTGTTTTTT. This encodes CASKPETNTGELFF.

The sample holds many counts of this clonotype. CDR3 in amino acids: CASSLTDRAGGYTF. CDR3 DNA: TGTGCCAGCAGTTTAACCGACAGGGCGGGCGGCTACACCTTC. This sequence joins TRBV6-5 and TRBJ1-2; 7 positions agree with TRBD1. This CDR3 comprises 14 residues. Per germline, CDR1 MNHEY and CDR2 SVGAGI. J gave up 8 bases and V 4 bases, and 10 bases lay outside the gene matches.

To note about this clonotype: A much larger clone differs from this one at a single base, so this may be a read error. This chain uses TRBV12-3 or TRBV12-4 with TRBJ1-1, with unresolved D. The CDR3 runs 13 residues. V was clipped by 6 bases and J by 4 bases, with 12 bases between them. The CDR3 sequence is CASRQTGPTEAFF. DNA of the CDR3: TGTGCCAGCAGGCAGACTGGACCCACTGAAGCTTTCTTT.

This rearrangement joins TRBV12-3 or TRBV12-4 to TRBJ2-7, with 7 bases identical to TRBD1. The CDR3 runs 14 residues. V was clipped by 6 bases and J by 2 bases; unmatched bases: 7. The CDR3 coding sequence is TGTGCCAGCAGACGGACAGGTGGGACCTACGAGCAGTACTTC. It codes for CASRRTGGTYEQYF.

V usage is TRBV12-5 and J usage is TRBJ2-5; D may be TRBD1 (6 bases). The CDR3 spans 14 residues. CDR1 is LGHNT, CDR2 FRNRAP, per germline. V lost 5 bases, J lost 4 bases, and 14 bases lay in between. The CDR3 nucleotides are TGTGCTAGTGGTCCGGGACACGCTTCAGAGACCCAGTACTTC. Translating gives CASGPGHASETQYF.

The rearrangement joins TRBV7-4 to TRBJ2-5; D is ambiguous. The CDR3 sequence is 11 residues long. Germline assignment: CDR1 SGHVT and CDR2 SQSDAQ. V was cut by 5 bases and J by 6 bases, with 7 bases left in between. The CDR3 reads CASSIRKTQYF. In DNA form, the CDR3 reads TGTGCCAGCAGCATAAGGAAGACCCAGTACTTC.

This clonotype has more than one count but fewer than ten. The CDR3 end shows no conserved phenylalanine or tryptophan, and so a read error is likely. The chain recombines TRBV30 with TRBJ2-7, with 8 bases fitting TRBD2. The CDR3 sequence is 15 residues long. The germline V gene encodes CDR1 GTSNPN and CDR2 SVGIG (reference sequence). J lost 2 bases, V lost 0 bases, and 6 bases had no gene match. The CDR3 DNA reads TGTGCCTGGAGTGTGAGCGGGAGCCGACCCTACGAGCAGTACCTC. This translates into CAWSVSGSRPYEQYL.

This clonotype appeared many times. The chain has TRBV28 and TRBJ2-7; a possible D gene is TRBD2 (6 bases). This CDR3 contains 11 residues. Trimming stripped 6 bases from V and 12 bases from J, with 15 bases between. Germline V gene lookup returns CDR1 MDHEN and CDR2 SYDVKM. The CDR3 coding sequence is TGTGCCAGCAGCAAACAGTGGGACTGGTACTTC. Translation gives CASSKQWDWYF.

The rearrangement joins TRBV12-3 or TRBV12-4 to TRBJ2-5; maybe TRBD2 (6 bases). Trimming shortened V by 2 bases and J by 10 bases, and 23 bases separated the two germline ends. This CDR3 contains 16 residues. Written as DNA, the CDR3 is TGTGCCAGCAGTTTAAGTCGAGGGAGGCCGGCCGAGGACCAGTACTTC. This sequence encodes CASSLSRGRPAEDQYF.

This clonotype was detected many times. This chain's CDR3 is CATSREGNGEQYF. In DNA form, the CDR3 reads TGTGCCACTTCACGCGAGGGAAATGGGGAGCAGTACTTC. The chain has TRBV24-1 and TRBJ2-7; D is perhaps TRBD2 (5 bases). This CDR3 comprises 13 residues. CDR1 KGHDR and CDR2 SFDVKD come from the germline V gene. The V end was cut by 10 bases, the J end by 7 bases, with 19 bases between.

Of note for this clonotype: It may be a read error: a sequence one base away is much more abundant. This chain joins TRBV5-1 and TRBJ2-7, with TRBD2 matching over 7 bases. The CDR3 sequence is 13 residues long. Per germline, CDR1 SGHRS and CDR2 YFSETQ. The CDR3 here is CTSRPSGNYEQYF. The CDR3 bases are TGCACCAGCAGGCCCAGCGGGAACTACGAGCAGTACTTT.

The chain uses TRBV6-5 and TRBJ1-2, with D unclear. With 2 bases removed from V and 0 bases from J, the gap between germline ends came to 4 bases. Germline V gene data show CDR1 as MNHEY and CDR2 as SVGAGI. The CDR3 runs 13 residues. In nucleotides, the CDR3 is TGTGCCAGCAGTTACGCAGCTAACTATGGCTACACCTTC. It specifies CASSYAANYGYTF.